This T cell receptor beta chain emerged from a study of T-cell reconstitution after alpha-beta-depleted transplantation in children. The CDR3 is made up of 14 amino acids. The germline V and J ends were trimmed by 2 bases and 0 bases, with 9 bases remaining between them. Germline CDR1 and CDR2: SGHKS and YYEKEE (reference sequence). This clonotype was observed at least ten times. For TCRbeta, the library was prepared with unique molecular identifiers. TCRdb re-derived calls from the PCR reads in MiXCR, one entry per CDR3 protein. The table lists 20,000 to 25,000 distinct CDR3 sequences, 11% of them singletons.

The genes are TRBV5-5 and TRBJ2-7; tentative D call: TRBD2 (5 bases). Sequenced material: PBMCs from the stem cell graft donor, taken from the stem cell graft. This sequence was found in a human donor who donated a stem cell graft to a child with chronic granulomatous disease. The CDR3 DNA follows: TGTGCCAGCAGCTTCGGCAGCGGCTCCTACGAGCAGTACTTC. Translation: CASSFGSGSYEQYF.